A selection of T cell receptor beta chains follows, all from one sample in a study of response to subunit inactivated influenza vaccine. One entry per CDR3 protein, called by TCRdb with MiXCR from the RT-PCR reads. The sample shows roughly 620,000 distinct CDR3 sequences, over 9% of them seen only once. This same sample was also taken into another study, of T cells expressing NK-cell markers.

This specimen consisted of PBMCs from blood, obtained on the day of vaccination. Source of these receptors: a man aged 50 or older who received an inactivated influenza vaccine. CDR3s include the opening cysteine and the closing phenylalanine or tryptophan. The D gene is left open where the match is weak. Clone size is not always given. Where it is, it says once, few, many or a class for expanded clones.

size	D	V	J	CDR3	DNA
-	-	TRBV7-2	TRBJ2-5	CASSPRRGRQTQYF	TGTGCCAGCAGCCCCCGGAGGGGTAGGCAGACCCAGTACTTC
few	-	TRBV7-2	TRBJ1-1	CASSLVEYTMNTEAFF	TGTGCCAGCAGCTTAGTGGAATACACCATGAACACTGAAGCTTTCTTT
many	-	TRBV29-1	TRBJ2-7	CSARTAWNSYEQYF	TGCAGCGCCCGGACAGCCTGGAACTCCTACGAGCAGTACTTC
many	-	TRBV7-9	TRBJ2-1	CATRSGYNEQFF	TGTGCCACGCGGAGCGGCTACAATGAGCAGTTCTTC
few	-	TRBV29-1	TRBJ1-2	CSVVRILGVDYGYTF	TGCAGCGTTGTAAGAATCCTGGGGGTAGACTATGGGTACACCTTC
-	-	TRBV5-6	TRBJ2-1	CASSDTGSGEQFF	TGTGCCAGCAGCGACACAGGGTCCGGTGAGCAGTTCTTC
many	-	TRBV7-8	TRBJ2-2	CASSLGRRRGELFF	TGTGCCAGCAGCTTAGGACGGCGCCGGGGGGAGCTGTTTTTT
-	-	TRBV20-1	TRBJ2-5	CSARDGTGNKETQYF	TGCAGTGCTAGAGATGGTACAGGGAATAAAGAGACCCAGTACTTC
many	TRBD1	TRBV5-1	TRBJ1-1	CASSPTGITEAFF	TGCGCCAGCAGTCCGACAGGGATTACTGAAGCTTTCTTT
-	-	TRBV12-3/TRBV12-4	TRBJ1-1	CASRGALRTEAFF	TGTGCCAGCAGGGGGGCTTTAAGGACTGAAGCTTTCTTT
-	-	TRBV5-1	TRBJ2-2	CASRMGSGELFF	TGCGCCAGCAGGATGGGATCCGGGGAGCTGTTTTTT
-	-	TRBV24-1	TRBJ2-1	CATSDFSGSNEQFF	TGTGCCACCAGTGATTTTTCCGGGTCGAATGAGCAGTTCTTC
few	TRBD2	TRBV5-1	TRBJ2-1	CASSLRVMASGEQFF	TGCGCCAGCAGCTTAAGGGTAATGGCTAGCGGTGAGCAGTTCTTC
-	TRBD1	TRBV9	TRBJ2-3	CASSVEPGGKDTQYF	TGTGCCAGCAGCGTAGAGCCAGGGGGCAAAGATACGCAGTATTTT
few	TRBD1	TRBV28	TRBJ2-3	CASRDSYTDTQYF	TGTGCCAGCCGGGACAGCTACACAGATACGCAGTATTTT
few	TRBD1	TRBV20-1	TRBJ2-7	CSATHRDRDRCF	TGCAGTGCTACCCACCGGGACAGAGACCGCTGCTTC
few	-	TRBV6-1	TRBJ2-3	CASSHAELSTDTQYF	TGTGCCAGCAGTCATGCGGAGCTGAGCACAGATACGCAGTATTTT
-	TRBD1	TRBV12-3/TRBV12-4	TRBJ1-1	CASSLSRGRDTEAFF	TGTGCCAGCAGTTTAAGCAGGGGGCGTGACACTGAAGCTTTCTTT
few	TRBD2	TRBV5-5	TRBJ2-1	CASSIRGGRDVNEQFF	TGTGCCAGCAGCATCCGGGGAGGGAGGGATGTGAATGAGCAGTTCTTC
-	-	TRBV20-1	TRBJ2-1	CSARDPGLNYNEQFF	TGCAGTGCTAGAGATCCTGGGCTAAATTACAATGAGCAGTTCTTC
few	TRBD2	TRBV7-2	TRBJ2-1	CASSLSLAGWNEQFF	TGTGCCAGCAGCTTAAGCCTAGCGGGATGGAATGAGCAGTTCTTC
-	-	TRBV5-1	TRBJ2-6	CASSPIKDNSGAIVLTF	TGCGCCAGCAGCCCCATTAAAGACAACTCTGGGGCCATCGTCCTGACTTTC
few	TRBD2	TRBV27	TRBJ2-1	CASSLSWLAGGPGTYNEQFF	TGTGCCAGCAGTTTATCTTGGCTAGCGGGAGGGCCTGGTACCTACAATGAGCAGTTCTTC
-	TRBD1	TRBV10-3	TRBJ2-7	CAIRTAGTGLSYEQYF	TGTGCCATCAGGACTGCCGGGACAGGGCTCTCCTACGAGCAGTACTTC
few	-	TRBV9	TRBJ2-3	CASSVGVSGSTDTQYF	TGTGCCAGCAGCGTAGGTGTTAGCGGTAGCACAGATACGCAGTATTTT
few	-	TRBV5-1	TRBJ2-3	CASRPGQRMGDTQYF	TGCGCCAGCAGGCCAGGACAGAGAATGGGGGATACGCAGTATTTT
-	-	TRBV29-1	TRBJ2-2	CSVREGGVNTGELFF	TGCAGCGTCCGCGAGGGGGGGGTTAACACCGGGGAGCTGTTTTTT
-	TRBD2	TRBV3-1	TRBJ2-1	CASSQTTISGRYEQFF	TGTGCCAGCAGCCAAACTACCATTAGCGGGAGGTATGAGCAGTTCTTC
-	TRBD1	TRBV20-1	TRBJ2-3	CSALAEQGATDTQYF	TGCAGTGCCCTCGCCGAACAGGGGGCTACAGATACGCAGTATTTT
many	TRBD1	TRBV4-2	TRBJ2-5	CASSQEGTDQETQYF	TGTGCCAGCAGCCAAGAGGGGACAGATCAAGAGACCCAGTACTTC
-	TRBD2	TRBV7-2	TRBJ2-7	CASTPGGASGGYEQYF	TGTGCCAGCACACCTGGCGGGGCTAGCGGGGGGTACGAGCAGTACTTC
few	-	TRBV21-1	TRBJ1-2	CASSKVGTGVYGYTF	TGTGCCAGCAGCAAAGTTGGGACAGGGGTTTATGGCTACACCTTC
few	-	TRBV7-2	TRBJ2-5	CASTLNGQTEETQYF	TGTGCCAGCACCCTAAACGGGCAGACTGAAGAGACCCAGTACTTC
-	TRBD2	TRBV5-4	TRBJ2-3	CASSLGTSGRARTDTQYF	TGTGCCAGCAGCTTGGGGACTAGCGGGAGGGCCAGAACAGATACGCAGTATTTT
many	-	TRBV12-3/TRBV12-4	TRBJ2-2	CASSLLGKLPNTGELFF	TGTGCCAGCAGTTTACTGGGAAAACTACCGAACACCGGGGAGCTGTTTTTT
few	TRBD1	TRBV5-1	TRBJ2-2	CASSTRTGAESGELFF	TGCGCCAGCAGCACCAGGACAGGGGCGGAATCCGGGGAGCTGTTTTTT
-	-	TRBV6-2/TRBV6-3	TRBJ2-5	CASSYPDTYETQYF	TGTGCCAGCAGTTACCCCGACACTTACGAGACCCAGTACTTC
few	TRBD2	TRBV7-9	TRBJ2-5	CASSFPGGLAGSETQYF	TGTGCCAGCAGCTTCCCTGGGGGACTAGCGGGATCAGAGACCCAGTACTTC
many	TRBD2	TRBV5-5	TRBJ2-5	CASSFSSGSYQETQYF	TGTGCCAGCAGCTTCTCCAGCGGGAGTTACCAAGAGACCCAGTACTTC
few	-	TRBV12-3/TRBV12-4	TRBJ2-1	CASSLDWGLYNEQFF	TGTGCCAGCAGTTTAGACTGGGGACTGTACAATGAGCAGTTCTTC
few	-	TRBV18	TRBJ1-1	CASSPLAGVGTEAFF	TGTGCCAGCTCACCGTTGGCAGGGGTGGGAACTGAAGCTTTCTTT
-	TRBD1	TRBV20-1	TRBJ1-5	CSASGTGTQPQHF	TGCAGTGCTAGCGGGACAGGGACTCAGCCCCAGCATTTT
-	-	TRBV4-2	TRBJ2-1	CASSRIGEQQFF	TGTGCCAGCAGCCGGATCGGGGAGCAGCAGTTCTTC
few	TRBD1	TRBV7-9	TRBJ2-5	CASSSRDRGRQETQYF	TGTGCCAGCAGCTCGAGGGACAGGGGGAGACAGGAGACCCAGTACTTC
few	-	TRBV21-1	TRBJ2-7	CASSIGQGAHEQYF	TGTGCCAGCAGCATTGGACAGGGGGCCCACGAGCAGTACTTC
few	-	TRBV28	TRBJ2-1	CASSLSGLWFF	TGTGCCAGCAGTTTATCCGGGCTATGGTTCTTC
-	-	TRBV12-3/TRBV12-4	TRBJ1-1	CAISLIVTEAFF	TGTGCCATCAGTTTAATAGTCACTGAAGCTTTCTTT
-	TRBD1	TRBV2	TRBJ2-5	CASRGDRQGFETQYF	TGTGCCAGCAGGGGCGACCGACAGGGATTCGAGACCCAGTACTTC
many	TRBD1	TRBV4-1	TRBJ2-1	CASSPQTGNSYNEQFF	TGCGCCAGCAGCCCCCAGACAGGGAACTCCTACAATGAGCAGTTCTTC
-	-	TRBV12-3/TRBV12-4	TRBJ2-3	CASSLRGGLVGTDTQYF	TGTGCCAGCAGTTTAAGGGGGGGTCTTGTGGGCACAGATACGCAGTATTTT
many	-	TRBV3-1	TRBJ2-1	CASSQEGYHNEQFF	TGTGCCAGCAGCCAAGAGGGCTACCACAATGAGCAGTTCTTC
-	-	TRBV25-1	TRBJ2-5	CASSQLTQQETQYF	TGTGCCAGCAGCCAACTCACACAACAAGAGACCCAGTACTTC
-	-	TRBV4-3	TRBJ2-7	CANPTGLETSSYEQYF	TGCGCCAACCCTACGGGGTTGGAAACCAGCTCCTACGAGCAGTACTTC
few	-	TRBV5-6	TRBJ2-7	CASSLKGLGEYEQYF	TGTGCCAGCAGCTTGAAAGGCCTTGGGGAGTACGAGCAGTACTTC
many	TRBD2	TRBV12-3/TRBV12-4	TRBJ2-3	CASRLAGGTDTQYF	TGTGCCAGCAGACTAGCGGGGGGGACAGATACGCAGTATTTT